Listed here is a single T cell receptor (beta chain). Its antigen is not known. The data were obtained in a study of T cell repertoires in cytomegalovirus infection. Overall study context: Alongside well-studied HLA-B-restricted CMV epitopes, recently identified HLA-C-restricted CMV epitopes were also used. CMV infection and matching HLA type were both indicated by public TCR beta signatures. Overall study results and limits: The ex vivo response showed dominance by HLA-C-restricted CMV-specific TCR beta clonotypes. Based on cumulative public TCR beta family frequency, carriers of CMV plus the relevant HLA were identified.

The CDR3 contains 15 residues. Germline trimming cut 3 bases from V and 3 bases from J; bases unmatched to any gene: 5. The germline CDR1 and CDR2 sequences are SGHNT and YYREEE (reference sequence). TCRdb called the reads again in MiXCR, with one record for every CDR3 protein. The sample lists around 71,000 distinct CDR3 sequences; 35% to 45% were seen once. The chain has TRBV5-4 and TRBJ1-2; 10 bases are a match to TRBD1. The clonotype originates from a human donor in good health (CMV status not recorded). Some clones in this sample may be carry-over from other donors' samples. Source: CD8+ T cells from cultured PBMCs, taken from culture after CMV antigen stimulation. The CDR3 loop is CASSSGTGVDYGYTF. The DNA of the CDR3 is TGTGCCAGCAGCTCTGGGACAGGGGTCGACTATGGCTACACCTTC.